Listed below are T cell receptor beta chains from one sample, sequenced in a study of OX40 agonist ivuxolimab in advanced cancers. The method was immunoSEQ multiplex PCR; TCRdb's version includes in-frame clones alone and lacks a portion of them. The table includes about 26,000 clones, 80% to 90% detected once. Sequenced material: CD4+ or CD8+ T cells sorted from blood, taken in a trial of the OX40 agonist ivuxolimab. These receptors were taken from an adult with an advanced solid tumor such as melanoma, head and neck, liver or kidney cancer. Both conserved end residues are part of each CDR3. D genes are given only for firm matches. Expanded clones are given a class, and other clones once, few, many or no size at all.

d_call j_call clone_size v_call cdr3_nt cdr3_aa
TRBD2 TRBJ2-1 - TRBV19 TGTGCCAGTAGTGCCTCTAGCGGGGGGATCTATGAGCAGTTCTTC CASSASSGGIYEQFF
- TRBJ1-5 - TRBV4-1 TGCGCCAGCAGCCAGGACTGGACCCAAACATTGGCTCAGCCCCAGCATTTT CASSQDWTQTLAQPQHF
- TRBJ2-7 - TRBV19 TGTGCCAGTAGCGCCCTCCCTGGGGGCATATACGAGCAGTACTTC CASSALPGGIYEQYF
TRBD1 TRBJ1-1 - TRBV5-1 TGCGCCAGCAGCCCCGGACAGGGGTCGGGCACTGAAGCTTTCTTT CASSPGQGSGTEAFF
- TRBJ2-7 few TRBV5-6 TGTGCCAGCAGCCCACTGGGCACTGTCTCCTACGAGCAGTACTTC CASSPLGTVSYEQYF
- TRBJ1-5 - TRBV7-8 TGTGCCAGCAGCTTAGCGGGGGACCCCTACCCCGGGCATTTT CASSLAGDPYPGHF
- TRBJ2-7 - TRBV11-2 TGTGCCAGCAGCTTAAACACAGCCTACGAGCAGTACTTC CASSLNTAYEQYF
TRBD1 TRBJ1-2 - TRBV29-1 TGCAGCGTTGAAGAGGCAGGGGGCTATGGCTACACCTTC CSVEEAGGYGYTF
TRBD2 TRBJ2-5 - TRBV13 TGTGCCAGCAGCTTAGAGAGCGGGGGGGCCCGAGAGACCCAGTACTTC CASSLESGGARETQYF
- TRBJ2-4 - TRBV19 TGTGCCAGTAGTATATCCCACACGGTGGAGGCCAAAAACATTCAGTACTTC CASSISHTVEAKNIQYF
- TRBJ2-1 - TRBV27 TGTGCCAGCAGTTTAACACTAGGGGACTCAGGGAATGAGCAGTTCTTC CASSLTLGDSGNEQFF
- TRBJ2-7 few TRBV5-1 TGCGCCAGCAGCTTGGAGGGGAGCTCCTACGAGCAGTACTTC CASSLEGSSYEQYF
- TRBJ2-3 - TRBV7-6 TGTGCCAGCAGCTTTAGTACAGGGCCAGATACGCAGTATTTT CASSFSTGPDTQYF
TRBD2 TRBJ2-7 - TRBV5-6 TGTGCCAGCAGCTTGCGACTAGCGGGGGAATCCTACGAGCAGTACTTC CASSLRLAGESYEQYF
- TRBJ2-1 few TRBV28 TGTGCCAGCAGGCCCGCCGACAGGCCCTACAATGAGCAGTTCTTC CASRPADRPYNEQFF
TRBD2 TRBJ2-5 - TRBV10-3 TGTGCCATCAGTGAGCCGCGACTAGCGGGGGGCTTTTACCAAGAGACCCAGTACTTC CAISEPRLAGGFYQETQYF
- TRBJ1-5 - TRBV10-3 TGTGCCATCAGTGAGCCGCAGCGGGGCGGCCAGCCCCAGCATTTT CAISEPQRGGQPQHF
- TRBJ2-2 once TRBV30 TGTGCCTGGAGTGCCAGCGACACCGGGGAGCTGTTTTTT CAWSASDTGELFF
TRBD2 TRBJ2-2 - TRBV7-6 TGTGCCAGCAGCTTATCGGCGGGAGGCGCGAACACCGGGGAGCTGTTTTTT CASSLSAGGANTGELFF
- TRBJ2-7 - TRBV11-2 TGTGCCAGCAGCCGTCTGGTTAGTTTGGACGAGCAGTACTTC CASSRLVSLDEQYF
- TRBJ1-2 few TRBV5-1 TGCGCCAGCAGCTTGTGGGGAGCTGGCTACACCTTC CASSLWGAGYTF
TRBD2 TRBJ2-5 once TRBV13 TGTGCCAGCAGCAACAGACTAGCGGGGGGTCGGGAGACCCAGTACTTC CASSNRLAGGRETQYF
- TRBJ1-1 - TRBV6-6 TGTGCCAGCAGTTACTCAGGACCGCTTGAAGCTTTCTTT CASSYSGPLEAFF
TRBD2 TRBJ2-1 - TRBV15 TGTGCCACCAGCAGAGTAGACAGCGGGGCCTACAATGAGCAGTTCTTC CATSRVDSGAYNEQFF
- TRBJ1-3 - TRBV13 TGTGCCAGCAGTACACGGGACGTATCCTCTGGAAACACCATATATTTT CASSTRDVSSGNTIYF
- TRBJ2-1 - TRBV6-5 TGTGCCAGCAGTTATGTGCGGGGGACAGTGGATGAGCAGTTCTTC CASSYVRGTVDEQFF
- TRBJ1-1 - TRBV6-5 TGTGCCAGCAGTTACGGTCAAGACATGAACACTGAAGCTTTCTTT CASSYGQDMNTEAFF
- TRBJ2-5 once TRBV5-4 TGTGCCAGCAGCTTGGCGCGGTCGACCCAAGAGACCCAGTACTTC CASSLARSTQETQYF
TRBD1 TRBJ2-7 - TRBV12-5 TGTGCTAGTGGGACCGACAGGGACTACGAGCAGTACTTC CASGTDRDYEQYF
- TRBJ2-2 - TRBV19 TGTGCCAGTAGTATAGATTTTGGCTCCTGGGCCGGGGAGCTGTTTTTT CASSIDFGSWAGELFF
- TRBJ1-1 - TRBV25-1 TGTGCCAGCAGTGAAGGGTTTATGAACACTGAAGCTTTCTTT CASSEGFMNTEAFF
- TRBJ2-1 - TRBV19 TGTGCCAGTAGTATGTGGGCCGTCACCTACAATGAGCAGTTCTTC CASSMWAVTYNEQFF
- TRBJ2-2 - TRBV18 TGTGCCAGCTCTAAACCTCCCTTCACCGGGGAGCTGTTTTTT CASSKPPFTGELFF
- TRBJ2-1 - TRBV15 TGTGCCACCAGCATAATGGGGGGATCTTCGAATGAGCAGTTCTTC CATSIMGGSSNEQFF
- TRBJ1-3 - TRBV6-5 TGTGCCAGCAGTTACTCGAACTGGGCAACCGGAAACACCATATATTTT CASSYSNWATGNTIYF
- TRBJ1-3 - TRBV4-1 TGCGCCAGCAGCCAAAGACGGGTCTCTGGAAACACCATATATTTT CASSQRRVSGNTIYF
- TRBJ1-5 - TRBV19 TGTGCCAGTACCATGGCCTACGGGGGCAATCAGCCCCAGCATTTT CASTMAYGGNQPQHF
TRBD1 TRBJ1-6 - TRBV6-5 TGTGCCAGCACTCCGACAGGGGTCGGTAATTCACCCCTCCACTTT CASTPTGVGNSPLHF
- TRBJ2-7 medium-sized TRBV2 TGTGCCAGCAGTAATTTGTACGAGCAGTACTTC CASSNLYEQYF
- TRBJ1-1 - TRBV7-6 TGTGCCAGCAGCTTAGCGGGCCAGGGGAACACTGAAGCTTTCTTT CASSLAGQGNTEAFF
TRBD1 TRBJ2-7 - TRBV5-1 TGCGCCAGCAGCCCGGGACAGGGCAACTACGAGCAGTACTTC CASSPGQGNYEQYF
- TRBJ2-2 - TRBV21-1 TGTGCCAGCAGCAGAGACAGGTTTTTTGTCGGGGAGCTGTTTTTT CASSRDRFFVGELFF
TRBD1 TRBJ2-7 - TRBV5-1 TGCGCCAGCAGTGGAGACAGGGCCTACGAGCAGTACTTC CASSGDRAYEQYF
- TRBJ2-3 - TRBV27 TGTGCCAGCAGTTTATACGCCGCCCGCACAGATACGCAGTATTTT CASSLYAARTDTQYF